The subject of this entry is one T cell receptor beta chain. This clone was picked up one time. It lacks a known antigen. Base qualities are not recorded, but no much larger clone differs from it by a single base. The library was produced with the immunoSEQ multiplex PCR assay. About 10^5 TCR templates per sample were assayed by the deep sequencing platform. Genomic DNA extracted from sorted T cells was used for TCRbeta CDR3 sequencing. Concerning the study's data processing: The R programming language was used for the clonal analysis of the TCRbeta CDR3 data. Comparing unstimulated samples against CFSE-low samples taken after the reaction was how alloreactive CD4+ and CD8+ clones were defined. Regulatory or non-regulatory origin of alloreactive CD4+ clones was assigned by matching sequences to the sorted unstimulated Treg and non-Treg repertoires. The source is immuneACCESS, and TCRdb retained only in-frame sequences with V and J called. Part of the clones is not carried over; for the studies checked, unresolved V genes explain less than half of this, and the remainder is unexplained. For V, J and clone size, that table is used; D and trimming come from the DNA. The sample has some 40,000 clones on record, more than 80% of them singletons. Roughly 0.23% of the sample rests with the top ten.

In addition, sequencing in three donor pairs included unstimulated CD8+ effector memory subsets alongside CD4+ naive, CD8+ naive, CD8+ TEMRA and CD4+ memory subsets. Sorted unstimulated T cells, along with proliferating T cells recovered from mixed lymphocyte reactions, underwent TCRbeta CDR3 sequencing. Fresh whole blood from fewer than 11 HLA-typed healthy donors was used as the source from which PBMCs were isolated. V and J are trimmed by 4 bases and 6 bases, and the gene matches miss 6 bases of the junction. The germline V gene encodes CDR1 SGHRS and CDR2 YFSETQ. Including the terminal cysteine and phenylalanine, the CDR3 comprises 14 residues. Only the CDR3 DNA stays, 42 bases, in frame from base 1. The data belong to a study of siplizumab effects on memory and regulatory T cells (dated by TCRdb to about 2019). Broadly, across the study: The study examined how the anti-CD2 antibody siplizumab affects alloreactive T-cell subsets in allogeneic mixed lymphocyte reactions built from human PBMCs.

The paper's findings and limits, for the study overall: Because sequences at frequencies below about 10^-5 were poorly captured, only a minor fraction of alloreactive clones could be mapped back to unstimulated subsets. A naive or memory phenotype could not be assigned to roughly 75-96% of proliferating CD4+ or CD8+ clones. The cumulative frequency of alloreactive sequences that could be traced back to unstimulated CD4+ memory T cells was significantly reduced by siplizumab. Unstimulated naive T cells appeared more diverse than memory T cells, and naive cells seemed to contribute substantially to the alloresponse. Of the alloreactive CD4+ clones that could be mapped, the Treg-derived share averaged 68.8% with siplizumab compared with approximately 25% in control reactions. No functional confirmation was obtained for the suppressive function of proliferating Tregs from siplizumab cultures.

The sequence was collected from a human donor in good health. The chain links TRBV5-1 with TRBJ2-3, and 9 bases in between align with TRBD2. Source material: naive CD4+ T cells sorted from blood. The cell subset or site label, read with the paper, signifies: unstimulated naive T cells. The DNA sequence is TGCGCCAGCAGCCGCTCTAGCGGGGCGGATACGCAGTATTTT. Its coded protein is CASSRSSGADTQYF.